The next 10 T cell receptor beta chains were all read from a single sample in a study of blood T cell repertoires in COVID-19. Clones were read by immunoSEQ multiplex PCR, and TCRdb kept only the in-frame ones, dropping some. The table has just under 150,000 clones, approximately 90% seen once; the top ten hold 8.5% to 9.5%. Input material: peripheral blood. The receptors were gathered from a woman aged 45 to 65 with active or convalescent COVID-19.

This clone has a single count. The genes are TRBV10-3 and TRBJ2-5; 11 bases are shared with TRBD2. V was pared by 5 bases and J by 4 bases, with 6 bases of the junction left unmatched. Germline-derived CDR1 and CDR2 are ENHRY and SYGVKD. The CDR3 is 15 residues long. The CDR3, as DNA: TGTGCCATCAGTTTTAGCGGGGGGGCGGCAGAGACCCAGTACTTC. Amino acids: CAISFSGGAAETQYF.

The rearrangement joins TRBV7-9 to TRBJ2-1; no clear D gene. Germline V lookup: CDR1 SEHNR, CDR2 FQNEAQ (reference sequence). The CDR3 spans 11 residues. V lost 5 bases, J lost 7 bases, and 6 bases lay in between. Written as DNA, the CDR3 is TGTGCCAGCAGCCCCAAAAATGAGCAGTTCTTC. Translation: CASSPKNEQFF.

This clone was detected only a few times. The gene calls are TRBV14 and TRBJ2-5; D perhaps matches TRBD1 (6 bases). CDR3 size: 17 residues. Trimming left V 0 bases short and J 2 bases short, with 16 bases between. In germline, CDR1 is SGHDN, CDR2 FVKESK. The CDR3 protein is CASSQDLRTASQETQYF. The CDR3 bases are TGTGCCAGCAGCCAAGATCTCCGGACAGCGAGTCAAGAGACCCAGTACTTC.

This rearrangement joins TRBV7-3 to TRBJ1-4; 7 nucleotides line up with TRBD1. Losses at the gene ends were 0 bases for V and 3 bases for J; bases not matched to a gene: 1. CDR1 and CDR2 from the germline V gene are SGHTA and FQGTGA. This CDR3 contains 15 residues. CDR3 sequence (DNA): TGTGCCAGCAGCTTAACGGGACAGTCTAATGAAAAACTGTTTTTT. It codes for CASSLTGQSNEKLFF.

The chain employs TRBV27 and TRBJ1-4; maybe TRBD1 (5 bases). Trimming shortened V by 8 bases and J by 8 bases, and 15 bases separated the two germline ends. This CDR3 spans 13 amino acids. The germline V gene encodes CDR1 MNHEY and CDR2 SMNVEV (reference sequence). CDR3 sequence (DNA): TGTGCCAGCCGGGGACTAATTTGGGAAAAACTGTTTTTT. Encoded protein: CASRGLIWEKLFF. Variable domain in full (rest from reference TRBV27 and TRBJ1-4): EAQVTQNPRYLITVTGKKLTVTCSQNMNHEYMSWYRQDPGLGLRQIYYSMNVEVTDKGDVPEGYKVSRKEKRNFPLILESPSPNQTSLYFCASRGLIWEKLFFGSGTQLSVL.

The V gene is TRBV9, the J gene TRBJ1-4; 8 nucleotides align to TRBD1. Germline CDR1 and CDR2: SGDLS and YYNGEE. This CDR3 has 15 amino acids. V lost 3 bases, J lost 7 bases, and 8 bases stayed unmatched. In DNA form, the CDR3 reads TGTGCCAGCAGCGCAAAACAGGGGGTACGTGAAAAACTGTTTTTT. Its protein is CASSAKQGVREKLFF.

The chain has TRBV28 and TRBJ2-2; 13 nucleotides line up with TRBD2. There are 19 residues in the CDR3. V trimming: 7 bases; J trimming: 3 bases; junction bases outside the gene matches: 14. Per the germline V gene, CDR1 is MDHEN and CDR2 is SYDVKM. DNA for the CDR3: TGTGCCAGCACCACCCCGGGACTAGCGGGAAAGCCCTACACCGGGGAGCTGTTTTTT. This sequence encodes CASTTPGLAGKPYTGELFF.

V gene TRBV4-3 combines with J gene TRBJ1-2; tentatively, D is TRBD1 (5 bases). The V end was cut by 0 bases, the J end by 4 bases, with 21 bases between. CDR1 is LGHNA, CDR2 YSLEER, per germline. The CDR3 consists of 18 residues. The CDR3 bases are TGCGCCAGCAGCCAAGATATTGGGGCGGGGAGTTGGGGCTATGGCTACACCTTC. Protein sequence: CASSQDIGAGSWGYGYTF.

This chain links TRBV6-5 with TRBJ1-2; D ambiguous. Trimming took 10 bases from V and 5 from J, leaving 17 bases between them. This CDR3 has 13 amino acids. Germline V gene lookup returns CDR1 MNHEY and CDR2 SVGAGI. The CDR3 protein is CAIETRGEYGYTF. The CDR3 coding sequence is TGTGCCATAGAGACGCGGGGTGAATATGGCTACACCTTC.

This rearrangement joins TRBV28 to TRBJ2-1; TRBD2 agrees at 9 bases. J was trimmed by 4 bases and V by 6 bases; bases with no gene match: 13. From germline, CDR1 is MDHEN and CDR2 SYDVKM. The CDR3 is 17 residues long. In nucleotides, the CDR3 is TGTGCCAGCAGGTTCCACCTTAGCGGGAGAGGATACAATGAGCAGTTCTTC. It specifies CASRFHLSGRGYNEQFF.